This T cell receptor beta chain was captured by sequencing in a study of cytomegalovirus exposure and HLA in healthy donors. The study, taken as a whole, reports: The study found most TCR sequences rare, yet found some public TCRs in many donors.

PCR involved 60 Vbeta and 13 Jbeta primers. In the original processing: A later analysis tallied 75 million to 80 million unique TCR beta chains, 8.5 million to 11 million of them shared. Generated by immunoSEQ multiplex PCR, the TCRdb table keeps only in-frame clones and is missing some. The DNA was the basis for D and trimming; V, J and clone size are from that table. The data show some 90,000 clones, nearly 80% seen once. After removal of 4 bases from V and 6 bases from J, the junction contained 8 bases not matched to a gene. This CDR3 region has 14 residues. Germline V lookup: CDR1 GTSNPN, CDR2 SVGIG (reference sequence). This clone turned up a few times. What it binds is unknown.

Sequenced sample: PBMCs. The chain couples TRBV30 to TRBJ2-2; TRBD1 matches at 7 bases. The clonotype comes from a woman in her forties in good health and CMV-seronegative. The CDR3 loop is CAWNTGAVAGELFF. The CDR3 DNA follows: TGTGCCTGGAATACAGGGGCGGTCGCCGGGGAGCTGTTTTTT.